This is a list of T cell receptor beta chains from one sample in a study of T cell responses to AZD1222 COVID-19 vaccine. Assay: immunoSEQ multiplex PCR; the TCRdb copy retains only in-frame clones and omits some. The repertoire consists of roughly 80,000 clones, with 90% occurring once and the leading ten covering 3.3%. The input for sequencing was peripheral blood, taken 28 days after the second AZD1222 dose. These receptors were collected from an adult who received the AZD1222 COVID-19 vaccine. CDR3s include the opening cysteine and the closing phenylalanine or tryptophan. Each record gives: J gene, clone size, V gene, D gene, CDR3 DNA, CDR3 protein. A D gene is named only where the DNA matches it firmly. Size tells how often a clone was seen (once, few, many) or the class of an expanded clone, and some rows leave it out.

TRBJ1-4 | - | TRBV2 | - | TGTGCCAGCAGGGGGGATATGACGGATAATGAAAAACTGTTTTTT | CASRGDMTDNEKLFF
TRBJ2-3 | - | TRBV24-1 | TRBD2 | TGTGCCACCAGTGACTCGACTAGCGGGATTAGCACAGATACGCAGTATTTT | CATSDSTSGISTDTQYF
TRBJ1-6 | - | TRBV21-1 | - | TGTGCCAGCAGCAAAGCGGTCGCATACACCCTAAATTCACCCCTCCACTTT | CASSKAVAYTLNSPLHF
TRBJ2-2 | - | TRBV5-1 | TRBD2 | TGCGCCAGCAGCTTGTCGTTAGCGGGTACGAACACCGGGGAGCTGTTTTTT | CASSLSLAGTNTGELFF
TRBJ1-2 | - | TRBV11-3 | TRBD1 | TGTGCCAGCAGTCAGGGGGCAGACTATGGCTACACCTTC | CASSQGADYGYTF
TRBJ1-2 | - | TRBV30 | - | TGTGCCTCAAGTCGGGGGGCGCCTTTAGGCTACACCTTC | CASSRGAPLGYTF
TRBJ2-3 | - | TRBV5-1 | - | TGCGCCAGCAGCTCCTCTCCGGGACGGAGCACAGATACGCAGTATTTT | CASSSSPGRSTDTQYF
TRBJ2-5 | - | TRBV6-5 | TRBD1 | TGTGCCAGCACCTCGATACAGGGGGCCCAAGAGACCCAGTACTTC | CASTSIQGAQETQYF
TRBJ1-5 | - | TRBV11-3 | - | TGTGCCAGCAGTGAGGGGGGGGTAGGCAATCAGCCCCAGCATTTT | CASSEGGVGNQPQHF
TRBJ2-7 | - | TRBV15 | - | TGTGCCACGGCGGGACAATCCTCCTACGAGCAGTACTTC | CATAGQSSYEQYF
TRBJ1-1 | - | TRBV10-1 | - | TGCGCCAGCATCCGGGACACCGGAGAGCGGAACACTGAAGCTTTCTTT | CASIRDTGERNTEAFF
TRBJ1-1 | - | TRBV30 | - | TGTGCCTGGAGGGGAAGGGGGATCAACACTGAAGCTTTCTTT | CAWRGRGINTEAFF
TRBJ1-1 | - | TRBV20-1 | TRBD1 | TGCAGTGCTAGTTTCTTGGGACAGGGGGCCACTGAAGCTTTCTTT | CSASFLGQGATEAFF
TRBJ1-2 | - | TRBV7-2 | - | TGTGCCAGCAGCTCCACAGAGTTTTCGGGGACCTATGGCTACACCTTC | CASSSTEFSGTYGYTF
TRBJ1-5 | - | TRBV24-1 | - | TGTGCCACCAGTGATGGGGGGGGTACTCAGCCCCAGCATTTT | CATSDGGGTQPQHF
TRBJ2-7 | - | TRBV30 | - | TGTGCCTGCCGGGGTAGCTACGAGCAGTACTTC | CACRGSYEQYF
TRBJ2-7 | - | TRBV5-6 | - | TGTGCCAGCAACCTTGGGGGGCCAGTCTACGAGCAGTACTTC | CASNLGGPVYEQYF
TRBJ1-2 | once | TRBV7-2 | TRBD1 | TGTGCCAGCAGCCTCGGACAGGGCTATGGCTACACCTTC | CASSLGQGYGYTF
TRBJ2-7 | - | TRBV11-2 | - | TGTGCCAGCAGCTTTGGAGTCAGAGAGGGGGAGCAGTACTTC | CASSFGVREGEQYF
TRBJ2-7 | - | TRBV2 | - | TGTGCCAGCATCGGAAACTGGGGGGAGCAGTACTTC | CASIGNWGEQYF
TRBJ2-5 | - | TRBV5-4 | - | TGTGCCAGCAGCTTGAGAGGGCCGGACGGGGAGACCCAGTACTTC | CASSLRGPDGETQYF
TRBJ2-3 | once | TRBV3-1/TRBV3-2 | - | TGTGCCAGCAGCCAAGGGGGGATCGCAGATACGCAGTATTTT | CASSQGGIADTQYF
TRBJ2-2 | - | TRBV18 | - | TGTGCCAGCTCACCACCCGTCGGGAATACCGGGGAGCTGTTTTTT | CASSPPVGNTGELFF
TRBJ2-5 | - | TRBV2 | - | TGTGCCATCCCCACCTGGAGGGGGCTTGGAGAGACCCAGTACTTC | CAIPTWRGLGETQYF
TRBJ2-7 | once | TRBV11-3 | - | TGTGCCAGCAGCCAACCCCGGAAGGGCCCCTACGAGCAGTACTTC | CASSQPRKGPYEQYF
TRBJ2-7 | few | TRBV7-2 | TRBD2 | TGTGCCAGCAGCTCGAACCGCCGCGGGGGAGACGAGCAGTACTTC | CASSSNRRGGDEQYF
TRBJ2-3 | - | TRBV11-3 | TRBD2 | TGTGCCAGCAGCTTACGCGGGAGCTATGGCACAGATACGCAGTATTTT | CASSLRGSYGTDTQYF
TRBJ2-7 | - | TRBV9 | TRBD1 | TGTGCCAGCAGCGTAAGACAGGGGGCCTACGAGCAGTACTTC | CASSVRQGAYEQYF
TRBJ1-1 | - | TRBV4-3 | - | TGCGCCAGCAGCGGACGGAACACTGAAGCTTTCTTT | CASSGRNTEAFF
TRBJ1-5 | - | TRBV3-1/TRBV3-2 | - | TGTGCCAGCAGCCCCCAATGGGCTCAGCCCCAGCATTTT | CASSPQWAQPQHF
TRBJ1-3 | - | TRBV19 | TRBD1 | TGTGCCAGTACCACCGGGACAGGGTCAGGAAACACCATATATTTT | CASTTGTGSGNTIYF
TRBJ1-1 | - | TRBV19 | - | TGTGCCAGCGTCAATAGGAACACTGAAGCTTTCTTT | CASVNRNTEAFF
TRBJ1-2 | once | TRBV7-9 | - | TGTGCCAGCAGCTTAGTGGGTGAAGAAGCTGGCTACACCTTC | CASSLVGEEAGYTF
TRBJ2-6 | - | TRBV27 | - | TGTGCCAGCAGTTTATGGGTGAAGGGTTTCTCTGGGGCCAACGTCCTGACTTTC | CASSLWVKGFSGANVLTF
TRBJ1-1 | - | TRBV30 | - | TGTGCCTGGAGCCCGCAGACCAACACTGAAGCTTTCTTT | CAWSPQTNTEAFF
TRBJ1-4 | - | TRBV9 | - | TGTGCCAGCAATAACGGAGTAAATGAAAAACTGTTTTTT | CASNNGVNEKLFF
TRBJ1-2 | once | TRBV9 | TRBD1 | TGTGCCAGCAGCGTCCGACAGGGGGCTTACGCTGGCTACACCTTC | CASSVRQGAYAGYTF
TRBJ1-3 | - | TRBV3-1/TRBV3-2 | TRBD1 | TGTGCCAGCAGCGCCACTGAGACAGGGGGGACAAACACCATATATTTT | CASSATETGGTNTIYF
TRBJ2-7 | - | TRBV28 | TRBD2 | TGTGCCAGCAGTTTTCACGTCTCAACTAGCGGGAGCTACGAGCAGTACTTC | CASSFHVSTSGSYEQYF
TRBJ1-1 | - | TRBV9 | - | TGTGCCAGCAGCCCTAGACAGGCCAGTGAAGCTTTCTTT | CASSPRQASEAFF
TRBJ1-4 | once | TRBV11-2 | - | TGTGCCAGCAGCTTAAGCGACGCAACTAATGAAAAACTGTTTTTT | CASSLSDATNEKLFF
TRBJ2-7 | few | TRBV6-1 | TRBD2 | TGTGCCAGCAGTGAAGGGACTAGCGGGAGTTACGAGCAGTACTTC | CASSEGTSGSYEQYF